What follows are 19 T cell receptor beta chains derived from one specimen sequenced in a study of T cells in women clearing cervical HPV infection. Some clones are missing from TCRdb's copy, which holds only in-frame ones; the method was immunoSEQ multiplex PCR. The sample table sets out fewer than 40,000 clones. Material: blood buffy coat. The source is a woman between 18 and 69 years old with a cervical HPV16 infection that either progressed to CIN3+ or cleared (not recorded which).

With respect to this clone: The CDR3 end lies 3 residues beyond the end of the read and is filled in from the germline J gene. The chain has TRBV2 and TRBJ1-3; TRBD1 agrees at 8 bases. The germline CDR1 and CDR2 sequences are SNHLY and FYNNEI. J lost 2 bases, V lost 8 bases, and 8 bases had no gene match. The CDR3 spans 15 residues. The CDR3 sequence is CASVGGRGPGNTIYF. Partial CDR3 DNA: TGTGCCAGCGTAGGGGGCAGGGGGCCTGGAAACACC.

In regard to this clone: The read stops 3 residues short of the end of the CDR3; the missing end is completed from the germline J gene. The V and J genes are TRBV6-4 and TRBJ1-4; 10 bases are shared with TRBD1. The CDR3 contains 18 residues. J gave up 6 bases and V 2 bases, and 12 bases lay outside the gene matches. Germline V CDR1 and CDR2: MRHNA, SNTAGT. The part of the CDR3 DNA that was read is TGTGCCAGCAGTGACCTAGGGGGGACAGGGGCGCGTGATGAAAAA. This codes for CASSDLGGTGARDEK. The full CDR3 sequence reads CASSDLGGTGARDEKLFF.

The CDR3 bases that were read are TGCAGCGTTGGAGAGATGGGCGGGCAGCCC. Protein: CSVGEMGGQP. The full CDR3 reads CSVGEMGGQPQHF. The rearrangement uses TRBV29-1 and TRBJ1-5; D unresolved. The read ends 3 residues shy of where the CDR3 ends; the end is completed using the germline J gene. Trimming stripped 4 bases from V and 7 bases from J, with 14 bases between. The CDR3 spans 13 residues. The germline V gene encodes CDR1 SQVTM and CDR2 ANQGSEA. Supplemented by reference TRBV29-1 and TRBJ1-5, the full variable domain reads SAVISQKPSRDICQRGTSLTIQCQVDSQVTMMFWYRQQPGQSLTLIATANQGSEATYESGFVIDKFPISRPNLTFSTLTVSNMSPEDSSIYLCSVGEMGGQPQHFGDGTRLSIL.

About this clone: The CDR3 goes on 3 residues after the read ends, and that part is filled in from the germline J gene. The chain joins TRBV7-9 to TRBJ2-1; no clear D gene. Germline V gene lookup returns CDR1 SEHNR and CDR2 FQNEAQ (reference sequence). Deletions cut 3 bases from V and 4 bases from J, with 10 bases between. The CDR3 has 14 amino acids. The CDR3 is CASSFSKTYNEQFF. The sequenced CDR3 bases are TGTGCCAGCAGCTTCTCGAAGACTTACAATGAG.

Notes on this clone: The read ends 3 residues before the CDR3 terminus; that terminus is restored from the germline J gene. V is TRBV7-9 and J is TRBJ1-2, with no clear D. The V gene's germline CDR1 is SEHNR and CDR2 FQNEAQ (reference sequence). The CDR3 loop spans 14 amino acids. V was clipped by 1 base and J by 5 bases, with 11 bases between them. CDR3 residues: CASSLGEGWYGYTF. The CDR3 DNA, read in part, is TGTGCCAGCAGCTTAGGCGAGGGCTGGTATGGC.

CDR3 DNA (partial): TGTGCCTGGAGTTTAGGGGATAGCAATCAGCCC. Translation: CAWSLGDSNQP. The full-length CDR3 reads as CAWSLGDSNQPQHF. The chain is built from TRBV30 and TRBJ1-5; tentative D call: TRBD1 (5 bases). The CDR3 extends 3 residues past the end of the read, so its final part is completed from the germline J gene. V lost 2 bases and J lost 0, with 8 bases in between. The germline gives CDR1 GTSNPN, CDR2 SVGIG (reference sequence). CDR3 size: 14 residues.

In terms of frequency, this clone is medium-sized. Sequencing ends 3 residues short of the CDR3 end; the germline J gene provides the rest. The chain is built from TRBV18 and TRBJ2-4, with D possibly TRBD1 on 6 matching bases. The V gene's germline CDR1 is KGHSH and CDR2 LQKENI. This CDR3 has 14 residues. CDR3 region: CASSPTGPNYGQYF. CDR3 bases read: TGTGCCAGCTCACCGACAGGCCCCAACTATGGT.

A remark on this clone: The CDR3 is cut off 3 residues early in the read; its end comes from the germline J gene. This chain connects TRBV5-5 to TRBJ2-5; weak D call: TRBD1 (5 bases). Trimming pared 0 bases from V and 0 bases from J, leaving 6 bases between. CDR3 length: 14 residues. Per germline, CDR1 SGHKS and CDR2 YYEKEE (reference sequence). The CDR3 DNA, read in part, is TGTGCCAGCAGCTTGGGCAGGGACCAAGAGACC. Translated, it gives CASSLGRDQET. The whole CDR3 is CASSLGRDQETQYF.

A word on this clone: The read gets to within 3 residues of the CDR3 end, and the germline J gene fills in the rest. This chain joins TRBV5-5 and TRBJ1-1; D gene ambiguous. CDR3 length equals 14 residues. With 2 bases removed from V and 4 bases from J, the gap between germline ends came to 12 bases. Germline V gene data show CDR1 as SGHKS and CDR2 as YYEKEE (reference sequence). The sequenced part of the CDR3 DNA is TGTGCCAGCAGCTTTCAGATGCCATTCACTGAA. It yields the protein CASSFQMPFTE. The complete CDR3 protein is CASSFQMPFTEAFF. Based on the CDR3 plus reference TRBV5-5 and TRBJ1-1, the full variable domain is DAGVTQSPTHLIKTRGQQVTLRCSPISGHKSVSWYQQVLGQGPQFIFQYYEKEERGRGNFPDRFSARQFPNYSSELNVNALLLGDSALYLCASSFQMPFTEAFFGQGTRLTVV.

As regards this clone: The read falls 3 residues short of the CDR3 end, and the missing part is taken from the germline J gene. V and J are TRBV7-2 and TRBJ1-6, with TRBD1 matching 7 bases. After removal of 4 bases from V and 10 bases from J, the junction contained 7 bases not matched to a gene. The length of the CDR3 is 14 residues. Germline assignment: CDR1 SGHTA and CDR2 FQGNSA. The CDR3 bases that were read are TGTGCCAGCAGCTCTAGACAGGGACACTCACCC. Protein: CASSSRQGHSP. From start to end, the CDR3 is CASSSRQGHSPLHF.

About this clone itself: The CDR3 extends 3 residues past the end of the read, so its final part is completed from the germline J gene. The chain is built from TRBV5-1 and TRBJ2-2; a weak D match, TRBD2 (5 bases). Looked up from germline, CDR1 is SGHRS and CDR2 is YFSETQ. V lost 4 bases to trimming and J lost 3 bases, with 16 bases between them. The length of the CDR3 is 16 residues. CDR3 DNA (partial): TGCGCCAGCAGCCTTAGCGCAATTGAATACACCGGGGAG. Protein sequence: CASSLSAIEYTGE. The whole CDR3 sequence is CASSLSAIEYTGELFF.

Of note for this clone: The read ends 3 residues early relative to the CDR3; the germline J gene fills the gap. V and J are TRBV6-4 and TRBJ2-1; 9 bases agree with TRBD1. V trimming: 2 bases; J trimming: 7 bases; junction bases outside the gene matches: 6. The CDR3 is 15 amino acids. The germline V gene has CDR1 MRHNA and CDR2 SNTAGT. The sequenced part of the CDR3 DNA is TGTGCCAGCAGTGACCCTGACAGGGGGAAAAATGAG. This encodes CASSDPDRGKNE. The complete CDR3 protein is CASSDPDRGKNEQFF.

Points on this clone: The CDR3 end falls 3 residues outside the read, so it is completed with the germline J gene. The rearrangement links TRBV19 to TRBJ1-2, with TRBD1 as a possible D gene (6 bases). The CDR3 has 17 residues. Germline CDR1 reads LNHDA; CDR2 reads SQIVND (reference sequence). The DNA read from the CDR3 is TGTGCCAGTAGTATAGGCGTGTCCAGGGGCTCCTACAATGAC. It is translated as CASSIGVSRGSYND. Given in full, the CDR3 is CASSIGVSRGSYNDYTF.

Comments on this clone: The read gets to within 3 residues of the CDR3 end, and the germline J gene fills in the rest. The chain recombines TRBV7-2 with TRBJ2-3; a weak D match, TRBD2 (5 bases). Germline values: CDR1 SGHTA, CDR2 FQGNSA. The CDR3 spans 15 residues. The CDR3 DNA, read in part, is TGTGCCAGCAGCTCCCAGGTTGGAGGAAATCAGCCG. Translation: CASSSQVGGNQP. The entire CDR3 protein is CASSSQVGGNQPQYF.

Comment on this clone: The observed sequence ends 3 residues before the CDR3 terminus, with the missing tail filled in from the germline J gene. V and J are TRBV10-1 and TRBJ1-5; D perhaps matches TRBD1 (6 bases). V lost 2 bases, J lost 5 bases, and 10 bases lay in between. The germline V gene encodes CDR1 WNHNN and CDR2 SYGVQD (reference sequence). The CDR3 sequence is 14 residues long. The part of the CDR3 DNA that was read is TGCGCCAGCAGTGAGGGGTCAGGGGATCAGCCC. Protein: CASSEGSGDQP. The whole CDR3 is CASSEGSGDQPQHF.

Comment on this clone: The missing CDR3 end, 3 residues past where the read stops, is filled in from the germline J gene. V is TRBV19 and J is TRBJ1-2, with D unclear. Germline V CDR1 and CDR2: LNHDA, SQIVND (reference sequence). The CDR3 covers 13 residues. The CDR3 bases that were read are TGTGCCAGTTCCAGAGAGGGAGACTACGAC. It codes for CASSREGDYD. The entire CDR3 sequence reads CASSREGDYDYTF.

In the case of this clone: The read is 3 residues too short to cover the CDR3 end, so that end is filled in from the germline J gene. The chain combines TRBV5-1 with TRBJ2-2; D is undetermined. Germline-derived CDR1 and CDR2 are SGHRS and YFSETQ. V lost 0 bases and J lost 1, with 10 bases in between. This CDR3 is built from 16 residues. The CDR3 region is CASSLVVQLNTGELFF. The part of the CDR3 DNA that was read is TGCGCCAGCAGCTTGGTGGTACAGCTGAACACCGGGGAG.

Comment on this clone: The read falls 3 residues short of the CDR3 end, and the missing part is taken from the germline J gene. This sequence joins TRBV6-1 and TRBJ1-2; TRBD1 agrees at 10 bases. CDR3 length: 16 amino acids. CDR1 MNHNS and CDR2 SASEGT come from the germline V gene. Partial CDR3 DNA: TGTGCCAGCAGTGCGCGAACGATGGGACAGGGGCTCGGC. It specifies CASSARTMGQGLG. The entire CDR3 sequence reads CASSARTMGQGLGYTF.

The CDR3: CASSPSSGGSNEQFF. The DNA read from the CDR3 is TGTGCCAGCAGCCCATCTAGCGGGGGATCGAATGAG. The genes are TRBV5-4 and TRBJ2-1; 10 positions agree with TRBD2. Coverage ceases 3 residues before the CDR3 finishes, and the germline J gene fills in the end. The CDR3 covers 15 residues. From germline, CDR1 is SGHNT and CDR2 YYREEE (reference sequence). V shed 4 bases and J 7 bases; nucleotides not matched to a gene: 8. Based on the CDR3 plus reference TRBV5-4 and TRBJ2-1, the full variable domain is ETGVTQSPTHLIKTRGQQVTLRCSSQSGHNTVSWYQQALGQGPQFIFQYYREEENGRGNFPPRFSGLQFPNYSSELNVNALELDDSALYLCASSPSSGGSNEQFFGPGTRLTVL.